This T cell receptor (beta chain) is drawn from a study of blood T cell repertoires in COVID-19 (dated by TCRdb to 2019 to 2021). With regard to the full study: Samples covering the acute and convalescent phases of COVID-19 were provided by collaborators in the United States, Italy and Spain. The repertoires were released in a freely available public database meant as a resource for research on the immune response to SARS-CoV-2. The prospective study material was composed of cDNA or gDNA derived from T cells, B-cell-depleted T cells, or PBMCs. Where available, HLA class I and class II types were taken from metadata supplied by the sample provider and were not determined by assay-based typing. The samples were drawn from two sources: the first 160 participants of the ongoing ImmuneRACE study, and some 1,300 subjects contributed by 6 global collaborators. Nearly every sample came with metadata listing a de-identified subject ID, COVID-19 status, age in years and sex. Subjects who had been exposed to COVID-19, were actively infected with it, or had recovered from it provided the deeply sampled blood TCRbeta repertoires that made up the dataset. The research as a whole found: The quantity of clinical and demographic metadata differed by source and by participant and was supplied without curation.

CDR1 SNHLY and CDR2 FYNNEI are derived from the germline V gene. V is clipped by 6 bases and J by 7 bases, and the sequence between their germline boundaries is 19 bases long. Inclusive of the bounding cysteine and phenylalanine, the CDR3 is 15 residues long. Here the CDR3 DNA is all that survives: 45 bases in frame from base 1. Participants in the prospective study were enrolled through a virtual design, were aged roughly 18 to 90 years, and lived in under 25 United States geographic areas. In the prospective study, participants were assigned to cohorts based on the clinical history participants reported in a screening survey and a study questionnaire. Recovered participants in ImmuneRACE Cohort 3 were defined as having two consecutive negative NP/OP PCR tests, clearance from a healthcare professional, or resolution of symptoms. Each participant in the prospective study had whole blood, serum and a nasopharyngeal or oropharyngeal swab collected by mobile phlebotomists. Participants in the prospective study had the option to provide additional blood draws and questionnaires over a 2-month period. Blood samples from the prospective study were shipped frozen or at room temperature prior to DNA extraction.

Notes on this clone: Its target antigen remains unknown. Per-base quality was not reported, and no clone a single base away is much larger than it.

The immunoSEQ Assay, a bias-controlled multiplex PCR, was used to amplify TCRbeta CDR3 regions from genomic DNA. The study's own analysis went as follows. Nucleated cell counts per sample were estimated from amplification of reference gene primers within the assay. Sequence reads were collapsed and filtered to measure the absolute abundance of every unique TCRbeta CDR3 rearrangement. Productive Simpson clonality was computed per sample as the square root of Simpson's diversity index over productive rearrangements. Entries here come from immuneACCESS through TCRdb and include only in-frame sequences with V and J called. Some clones fail to appear in such tables; in the studies checked, an unresolved V gene covers under half of the shortfall, and the cause of the remainder is unknown. V and J calls and clone size follow that table, whereas D and trimming were derived from the DNA. This sample holds fewer than 450,000 clones; about 92% were observed only once. The ten largest clonotypes hold about 0.6% of the sample.

The chain links TRBV2 with TRBJ1-5, with the D gene too uncertain to name. Sequencing was performed on PBMCs or T cells enriched from blood (not recorded which). The clonotype originates from a man aged 18 to 30 who had recovered from COVID-19. In nucleotides, the sequence is TGTGCCAGCAGATACGATGGGTCCCCAGGACAGCCCCAGCATTTT. Its translation is CASRYDGSPGQPQHF.